This T cell receptor beta chain was identified in a study of technical replicates of blood from a handful of donors. Assay: immunoSEQ multiplex PCR; the TCRdb copy retains only in-frame clones and omits some. Altogether tens of thousands of clones are present, 94% being singletons, with the ten largest covering roughly 0.37%. Germline V gene data show CDR1 as MDHEN and CDR2 as SYDVKM. CDR3 length: 14 residues. V dropped 3 bases and J dropped 5 bases, with 13 bases sitting between them. The source material was T cells isolated from PBMCs. This sequence was found in a human donor in good health. The rearrangement uses TRBV28 and TRBJ2-5, with D possibly matching TRBD1 (6 bases). In DNA, the CDR3 is TGTGCCAGCAGTTTCCTCGGACAGAGGGAGACCCAGTACTTC. Translating it yields CASSFLGQRETQYF.